The clone carrying this TCR beta chain has a count of ten or more. Losses at the gene ends were 6 bases for V and 3 bases for J; bases not matched to a gene: 7. The germline gives CDR1 DFQATT, CDR2 SNEGSKA (reference sequence). CDR3 length: 13 residues. These data originate in a study of T cells in Graves' hyperthyroidism and ophthalmopathy. Hyperthyroidism, newly diagnosed and lasting under 2 months, affected patients aged 18 to 65. Researchers took RNA transcripts and amplified the TCR beta CDR3 regions from them. The HTBI primer set served for first-round RT-PCR of the TCR CDR3. A single record per CDR3 protein comes from TCRdb applying MiXCR to the multiplex PCR reads. The data contain roughly 300,000 distinct CDR3 sequences, around 13% of them singletons.

The source material was blood. The rearrangement links TRBV20-1 to TRBJ2-7, with TRBD2 matching over 8 bases. This clonotype was sampled from a woman in her twenties or thirties with Graves' hyperthyroidism. For the CDR3, the DNA is TGCAGTGCAGCGGGACTAGGCGACTACGAGCAGTACTTC. It specifies CSAAGLGDYEQYF.